This record covers a single T cell receptor beta chain. There is no known antigen for this receptor. No much larger clonotype is one base removed from it; base qualities were not supplied. These data come from a study of T cells in Graves' hyperthyroidism and ophthalmopathy (dated by TCRdb to between 2018 and 2021). Study-level background: Peripheral blood samples were taken at initial diagnosis, before any treatment was given. A discovery cohort of about a hundred patients, 43 with Graves' ophthalmopathy and under 60 with stable Graves' hyperthyroidism, was used to find distinguishing TCR V-J signatures. Prospective prediction of ophthalmopathy was tested in an independent validation cohort of under 20 hyperthyroidism patients and approximately 17 patients who later progressed to ophthalmopathy. The 100 discovery patients were divided at random into training and test sets in a 7:3 ratio. In addition, the study compared T-cell repertoires in thyroid tissue and in blood from roughly 6 Graves' hyperthyroidism patients. After sampling, hyperthyroidism patients received methimazole starting at 30 mg daily, and ophthalmopathy patients received high-dose intravenous methylprednisolone. The paper describes TCR Vbeta CDR3 sequencing of 135 peripheral blood samples, made up of some 40 ophthalmopathy patients, roughly 72 hyperthyroidism patients and around 17 progressor patients. What the research found in general, with its limitations: Most expanded thyroid clonotypes (frequency above 0.001) were also detected in blood, suggesting blood repertoires may reflect thyroid immune responses. During validation, the model predicted progression to ophthalmopathy a median of approximately 7 months ahead of onset, with around 70% sensitivity and roughly 72% specificity. In cross-validation, a model built on a 13 V-J signature told ophthalmopathy apart from stable hyperthyroidism with under 90% sensitivity and 81% to 82% specificity, and in testing the same model reached 80%/75%. Sample size was not statistically predetermined, and investigators were not blinded to group allocation.

Amplification of TCR beta CDR3 regions was carried out from RNA transcripts. The first round of RT-PCR for the TCR CDR3 was performed with the HTBI primer set and the Qiagen OneStep RT-PCR kit. Libraries were constructed in a second round of multiplex PCR, after which size selection and purification were performed. The libraries were sequenced on an Illumina HiSeq2000 using paired-end 100 bp reads. Under the source paper's analysis protocol: SOAPnuke was used to process the raw data, throwing out any read that contained adapters or uncalled bases, had a mean Phred below 15, or lacked an exact constant-primer or identifier match. COPE v1.2.5 was used to merge high-quality paired reads, and clonotypes were defined as unique nucleotide sequences. Clonotypes were aligned to IMGT TRBV, TRBD and TRBJ reference segments using MiTCR v1.1. The analysis included only V-J combinations with a frequency above 0.0001, which together covered approximately 99% of the repertoires. The TCS score was defined as F50 (clonal expansion) divided by E x V (chaos), with BLOSUM62-based TCRdist calculated between CDR3 peptides within each V-J. Welch's t-statistics and random forest reduced 450 to 600 V-J features to 13, which were used in a naive Bayes classifier (R e1071). Thyroid-blood repertoire similarity was quantified with the Morisita-Horn index. TCRdb reworked the public reads: Q25 trimming with fastp, MiXCR clone assembly, productive beta chains retained. A single entry per CDR3 protein holds the most common genes and DNA from its merged rows. TCRdb, not the authors, supplied the V and J calls. The sample table records roughly 710,000 distinct CDR3 sequences; about 35% of these occur just once. Roughly 31% of the sample goes to the ten largest clones.

Stable Graves' hyperthyroidism was defined as the absence of progression to ophthalmopathy over 18 months of follow-up. Hyperthyroidism patients were aged 18 to 65 years and newly diagnosed, with disease duration of less than 2 months. Patients with uncontrolled infections, other autoimmune diseases, pregnancy or lactation were excluded. Clinical symptoms, serum thyroxine and TRAb, thyroid ultrasound, and orbital computed tomography formed the basis for the diagnoses. PBMCs were isolated from about 9 ml of fresh peripheral blood by Ficoll-Paque density gradient centrifugation. Trizol reagent was used to extract total RNA, and RNA quality was then checked on an Agilent 2100 Bioanalyzer. Sequencing input: blood. The receptor's source is a woman in her thirties or forties with Graves' hyperthyroidism.

This receptor carries the CDR3 CASSLNFSPLHF. DNA sequence: TGTGCCAGCAGTTTAAACTTTTCACCCCTCCACTTT. The chain employs TRBV12-3 or TRBV12-4 and TRBJ1-6; confidence is insufficient to name the D gene. There are 12 amino acids in the CDR3, from cysteine to phenylalanine inclusive. The entry retains the CDR3 DNA only, 36 bases that are in frame from base 1. V is pared back by 2 bases and J by 9 bases, with 5 bases lying between the germline termini.